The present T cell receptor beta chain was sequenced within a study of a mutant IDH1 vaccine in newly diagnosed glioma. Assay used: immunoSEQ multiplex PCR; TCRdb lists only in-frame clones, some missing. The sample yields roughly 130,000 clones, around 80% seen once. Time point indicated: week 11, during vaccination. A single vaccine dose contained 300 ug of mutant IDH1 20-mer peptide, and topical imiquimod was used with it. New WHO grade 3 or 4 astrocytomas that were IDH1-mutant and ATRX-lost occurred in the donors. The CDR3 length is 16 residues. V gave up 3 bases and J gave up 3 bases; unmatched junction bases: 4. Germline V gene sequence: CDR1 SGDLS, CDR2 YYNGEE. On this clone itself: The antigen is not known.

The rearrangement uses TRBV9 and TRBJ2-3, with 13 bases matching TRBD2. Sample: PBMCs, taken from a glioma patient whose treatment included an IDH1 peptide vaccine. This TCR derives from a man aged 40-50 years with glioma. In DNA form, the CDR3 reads TGTGCCAGCAGCGAATGGACTAGCGGGAGTACAGATACGCAGTATTTT. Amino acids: CASSEWTSGSTDTQYF.